This TCR beta chain was profiled in a study of identical twins. Germline V gene lookup returns CDR1 DFQATT and CDR2 SNEGSKA (reference sequence). The CDR3 totals 15 residues. TCRdb reprocessed the 5' RACE reads with MiXCR, giving one entry per CDR3 protein. The table lists 1.5 million to 2 million distinct CDR3 sequences, around 33% of them singletons. This clonotype has only a few counts. The antigen remains undetermined. General study points: Insertions ran lower in abundant cord blood beta clonotypes, though not in memory repertoires.

This clonotype originated in a newborn girl in good health. The specimen sequenced was cord blood. The chain recombines TRBV20-1 with TRBJ2-4; possible D gene TRBD1, 6 bases. The J call is doubtful: the DNA matches TRBJ2-7 better. The CDR3 region is CSAGRGGPSEGEQYF. The CDR3 DNA follows: TGCAGTGCTGGGAGAGGGGGACCGTCTGAAGGCGAGCAGTACTTC.